The 15 T cell receptor beta chains below were found in one sample sequenced in a study of T cell responses to AZD1222 COVID-19 vaccine. Clones were read by immunoSEQ multiplex PCR, and TCRdb kept only the in-frame ones, dropping some. The sample records over 95,000 clones, about 83% being singletons. Here the sequenced sample was peripheral blood, taken on day 0 of AZD1222 vaccination. These receptors were collected from an adult in good health.

This chain joins TRBV6-2 or TRBV6-3 and TRBJ1-5; D is undetermined. V lost 0 bases, J lost 8 bases, and 23 bases lay in between. CDR3 length: 18 residues. The germline CDR1 and CDR2 sequences are MNHEY and SVGEGT. In DNA, the CDR3 is TGTGCCAGCAGTTACTCCGTTCGACAAAGGTCAGTTTGGGAGCCCCAGCATTTT. Translation gives CASSYSVRQRSVWEPQHF.

This chain uses TRBV11-2 with TRBJ2-1; TRBD2 aligns across 8 bases. Germline CDR1 reads SGHAT; CDR2 reads FQNNGV. This CDR3 region has 14 residues. In nucleotides, the CDR3 is TGTGCGACCCGAGGGACCTGGGAAGCGGGAGCGGGGTTCTTC. Its translation is CATRGTWEAGAGFF.

This clone was detected once. The V gene is TRBV6-5, the J gene TRBJ2-5, with 9 bases aligning to TRBD2. Germline trimming cut 8 bases from V and 6 bases from J; bases unmatched to any gene: 13. From germline, CDR1 is MNHEY and CDR2 SVGAGI. CDR3 length equals 15 residues. The CDR3 sequence: CASGPYSGGRQTQYF. As DNA, the CDR3 is TGTGCCAGCGGACCTTATAGCGGGGGCCGACAGACCCAGTACTTC.

The rearrangement joins TRBV6-5 to TRBJ2-1; maybe TRBD2 (6 bases). The germline V gene has CDR1 MNHEY and CDR2 SVGAGI. The CDR3 runs to 15 residues. Trimming left V 5 bases short and J 7 bases short, with 18 bases between. The CDR3 coding sequence is TGTGCCAGCAGTATGTTGGACCGACTAGAGAATGAGCAGTTCTTC. It is translated as CASSMLDRLENEQFF.

The chain combines TRBV7-8 with TRBJ1-2; tentative D call: TRBD1 (5 bases). Germline CDR1 SGHVS, CDR2 FQNEAQ. The germline V and J ends were trimmed by 5 bases and 5 bases, with 18 bases remaining between them. The CDR3 contains 15 residues. The CDR3 nucleotides are TGTGCCAGCAGCCAACGAGACCGGGGCCCTTATGGCTACACCTTC. It yields the protein CASSQRDRGPYGYTF.

In its sample, this clone was seen once. The chain recombines TRBV6-5 with TRBJ2-1; the match to TRBD2 covers 9 bases. Germline trimming cut 5 bases from V and 14 bases from J; bases unmatched to any gene: 4. This CDR3 spans 11 amino acids. Germline values: CDR1 MNHEY, CDR2 SVGAGI. As DNA, the CDR3 is TGTGCCAGCAGTCCTAGCGGGATAAAGTTCTTC. Translated, it gives CASSPSGIKFF.

The chain links TRBV6-2 or TRBV6-3 to TRBJ2-7; weak D call: TRBD1 (7 bases). Per the germline V gene, CDR1 is MNHEY and CDR2 is SVGEGT. The CDR3 length is 16 residues. The V end was cut by 7 bases, the J end by 3 bases, with 22 bases between. This CDR3 reads CASTPFGGQNRYEQYF. CDR3 nucleotides: TGTGCCAGCACCCCCTTCGGGGGACAGAACCGCTACGAGCAGTACTTC.

The rearrangement links TRBV5-6 to TRBJ1-6; no clear D gene. Trimming removed 1 base at V and 7 bases at J, with 9 bases between. Germline values: CDR1 SGHDT, CDR2 YYEEEE. The CDR3 loop spans 14 amino acids. Written as DNA, the CDR3 is TGTGCCAGCAGCTTGAGGTCTTCCAATTCACCCCTCCACTTT. Its translation is CASSLRSSNSPLHF.

This chain joins TRBV7-9 and TRBJ2-3, with D perhaps TRBD2 (6 bases). Between the trimmed V and J ends, which lost 8 bases and 5 bases, there was a span of 14 bases. The germline V gene encodes CDR1 SEHNR and CDR2 FQNEAQ (reference sequence). This CDR3 is built from 13 residues. The CDR3 DNA sequence: TGTGCCAGCCTAAGAGCCGGGGGAGATACGCAGTATTTT. Translating gives CASLRAGGDTQYF.

The chain couples TRBV19 to TRBJ2-1, with D uncertain. V lost 4 bases and J 5 bases, leaving 12 bases between the germline ends. The CDR3 spans 14 residues. Germline CDR1 is LNHDA and CDR2 is SQIVND (reference sequence). The CDR3 loop reads CASSTPPGHNEQFF. As DNA, the CDR3 is TGTGCCAGTAGTACCCCTCCGGGCCACAATGAGCAGTTCTTC.

This chain links TRBV18 with TRBJ2-1; 7 nucleotides agree with TRBD1. The CDR3 length is 15 residues. CDR1 and CDR2 (germline): KGHSH, LQKENI. The ends lost 1 base at V and 3 bases at J; junction bases unmatched: 3. The CDR3 nucleotides are TGTGCCAGCTCACCACAGGGGGCCCACTACAATGAGCAGTTCTTC. Protein: CASSPQGAHYNEQFF. Drawing the rest from reference TRBV18 and TRBJ2-1, the complete variable domain is NAGVMQNPRHLVRRRGQEARLRCSPMKGHSHVYWYRQLPEEGLKFMVYLQKENIIDESGMPKERFSAEFPKEGPSILRIQQVVRGDSAAYFCASSPQGAHYNEQFFGPGTRLTVL.

This CDR3 is CATGRTGTTLNEQFF. CDR3 nucleotides: TGTGCCACCGGACGGACCGGGACTACCCTTAATGAGCAGTTCTTC. The V gene is TRBV2, the J gene TRBJ2-1, with 7 bases aligning to TRBD2. Germline assignment: CDR1 SNHLY and CDR2 FYNNEI. The trim removed 10 bases at V and 7 bases at J, leaving 16 bases unmatched. The CDR3 covers 15 residues.

The rearrangement joins TRBV7-2 to TRBJ2-3; TRBD2 matches at 10 bases. Germline V gene lookup returns CDR1 SGHTA and CDR2 FQGNSA. The J segment lost 5 bases and the V segment lost 1 base, leaving 9 bases of the junction unmatched. The CDR3 loop spans 17 amino acids. The CDR3 is CASSLVASGSVGDTQYF. The CDR3 DNA reads as TGTGCCAGCAGCTTAGTTGCTAGCGGGAGCGTTGGAGATACGCAGTATTTT. Full variable domain (missing parts from reference TRBV7-2 and TRBJ2-3): GAGVSQSPSNKVTEKGKDVELRCDPISGHTALYWYRQSLGQGLEFLIYFQGNSAPDKSGLPSDRFSAERTGGSVSTLTIQRTQQEDSAVYLCASSLVASGSVGDTQYFGPGTRLTVL.

As for this clone: This sample also contains other DNA sequences that code for the same CDR3. The chain links TRBV5-1 to TRBJ2-3; unclear D gene. V gave up 0 bases and J gave up 0 bases, with 5 bases separating them. The CDR3 is 14 residues long. Germline-derived CDR1 and CDR2 are SGHRS and YFSETQ. Here the CDR3 DNA reads TGCGCCAGCAGCTTGGGACACAGCACAGATACGCAGTATTTT. This gives the protein CASSLGHSTDTQYF.

J is TRBJ1-3 and V is TRBV5-4; no definite D call. Looked up from germline, CDR1 is SGHNT and CDR2 is YYREEE (reference sequence). With 2 bases removed from V and 0 bases from J, the gap between germline ends came to 9 bases. CDR3 size: 15 residues. The CDR3 reads CASSLNVNSGNTIYF. CDR3 sequence (DNA): TGTGCCAGCAGCTTAAATGTTAACTCTGGAAACACCATATATTTT.